This T cell receptor (beta chain) was obtained from a study of control samples from healthy donors and cancer patients. The CDR3 contains 13 residues. From germline, CDR1 is KGHSH and CDR2 LQKENI. Trimming took off 6 bases at V and 7 bases at J, with 16 bases between the two ends. Measured with immunoSEQ multiplex PCR; TCRdb has only the in-frame clones, and not every one. Counted here are some 130,000 clones, around 90% occurring once; the ten biggest clones make up about 2.7%. This sequence was found in a man aged 40-55 years in good health. Sequences were obtained from blood. V usage is TRBV18 and J usage is TRBJ2-7, with a tentative D call TRBD1 (6 bases). CDR3 region: CASSAGAEGEQYF. In DNA form, the CDR3 reads TGTGCCAGCTCGGCAGGGGCAGAGGGTGAGCAGTACTTC.